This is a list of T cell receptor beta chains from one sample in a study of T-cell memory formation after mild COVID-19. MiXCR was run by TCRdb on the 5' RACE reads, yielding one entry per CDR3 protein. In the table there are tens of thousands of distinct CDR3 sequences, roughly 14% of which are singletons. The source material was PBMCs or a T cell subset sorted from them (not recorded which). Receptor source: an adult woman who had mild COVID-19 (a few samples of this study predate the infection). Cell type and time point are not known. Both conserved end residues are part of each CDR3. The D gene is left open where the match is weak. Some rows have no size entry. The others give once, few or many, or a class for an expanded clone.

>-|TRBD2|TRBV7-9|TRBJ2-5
CASLLGGQETQYF
TGTGCCAGCCTCCTGGGGGGGCAAGAGACCCAGTACTTC
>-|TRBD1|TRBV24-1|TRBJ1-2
CATSRRDRGGYTF
TGTGCCACCAGCAGGCGGGACAGGGGTGGCTACACCTTC
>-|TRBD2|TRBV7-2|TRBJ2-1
CASSLVPGGYNEQFF
TGTGCCAGCAGCTTAGTTCCGGGGGGATACAATGAGCAGTTCTTC
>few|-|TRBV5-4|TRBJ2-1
CASTHPRSSEQFF
TGTGCCAGCACCCACCCCAGATCCTCTGAGCAGTTCTTC
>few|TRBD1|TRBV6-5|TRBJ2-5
CASSYSGTGDETQYF
TGTGCCAGCAGTTACTCCGGGACAGGGGACGAGACCCAGTACTTC
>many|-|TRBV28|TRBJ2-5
CASSSVEETQYF
TGTGCCAGCTCCTCGGTTGAAGAGACCCAGTACTTC
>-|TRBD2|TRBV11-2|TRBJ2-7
CASSLGLAGSEQYF
TGTGCCAGCAGCCTCGGACTAGCGGGGAGTGAGCAGTACTTC
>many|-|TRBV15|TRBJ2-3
CATSRSGFSTDTQYF
TGTGCCACCAGCAGGAGCGGGTTCAGCACAGATACGCAGTATTTT
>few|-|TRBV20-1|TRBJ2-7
CSARLASAYEQYF
TGCAGTGCTAGACTAGCGAGTGCCTACGAGCAGTACTTC
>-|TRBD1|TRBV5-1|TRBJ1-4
CASSLTPGTGLEKLFF
TGCGCCAGCAGCTTGACCCCAGGGACAGGGCTTGAAAAACTGTTTTTT
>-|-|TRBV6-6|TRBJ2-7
CASRGGAGTSYEQYF
TGTGCCAGCAGAGGCGGGGCAGGGACTTCCTACGAGCAGTACTTC
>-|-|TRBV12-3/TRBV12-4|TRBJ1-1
CASSLVAEAFF
TGTGCCAGCAGTTTGGTCGCTGAAGCTTTCTTT
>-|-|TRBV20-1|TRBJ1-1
CSAREWGGQRTEAFF
TGCAGTGCTAGAGAGTGGGGCGGACAGAGAACTGAAGCTTTCTTT
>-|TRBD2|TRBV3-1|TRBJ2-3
CASSPRAGGSTDTQYF
TGTGCCAGCAGCCCCCGAGCGGGGGGTTCCACAGATACGCAGTATTTT
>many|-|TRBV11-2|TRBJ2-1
CASSLGNEQFF
TGTGCCAGCAGTTTAGGGAATGAGCAGTTCTTC
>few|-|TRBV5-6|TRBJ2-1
CASSPAGGAGDEQFF
TGTGCCAGCAGCCCGGCGGGCGGTGCCGGGGATGAGCAGTTCTTC
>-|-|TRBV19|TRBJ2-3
CASGWGGAITDTQYF
TGTGCCAGCGGCTGGGGCGGGGCGATCACAGATACGCAGTATTTT
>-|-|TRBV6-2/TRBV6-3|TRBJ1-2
CASSYPTRVFAGRGYTF
TGTGCCAGCAGTTACCCGACCCGAGTTTTCGCGGGGCGAGGCTACACCTTC
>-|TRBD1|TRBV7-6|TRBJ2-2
CASSLGQGNTGELFF
TGTGCCAGCAGCCTGGGACAGGGGAACACCGGGGAGCTGTTTTTT
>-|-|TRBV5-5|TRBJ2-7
CASSLDGSGASSYEQYF
TGTGCCAGCAGCTTGGATGGGTCAGGCGCGAGCTCCTACGAGCAGTACTTC
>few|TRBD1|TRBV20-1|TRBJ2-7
CSARVGDRGHSYEQYF
TGCAGTGCTAGAGTTGGGGACAGGGGCCACTCCTACGAGCAGTACTTC
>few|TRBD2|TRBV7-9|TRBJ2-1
CASTLTSGSLNEQFF
TGTGCCAGCACCTTGACTAGCGGGAGTCTAAATGAGCAGTTCTTC
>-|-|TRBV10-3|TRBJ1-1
CAILDTLGAEAFF
TGTGCCATCTTAGACACCCTGGGGGCTGAAGCTTTCTTT
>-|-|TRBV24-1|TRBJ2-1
CATSEAGYNEQFF
TGTGCCACCAGTGAGGCCGGATACAATGAGCAGTTCTTC
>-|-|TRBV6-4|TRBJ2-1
CASSDRAHNEQFF
TGTGCCAGCAGTGACCGGGCCCACAATGAGCAGTTCTTC
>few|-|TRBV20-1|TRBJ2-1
CSARSRGYKASDNEQFF
TGCAGTGCTAGGAGCAGGGGATATAAGGCTTCGGACAATGAGCAGTTCTTC
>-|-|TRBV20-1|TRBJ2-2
CSARVFTGELFF
TGCAGTGCTAGAGTTTTTACCGGGGAGCTGTTTTTT
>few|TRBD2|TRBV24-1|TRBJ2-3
CATSDLGAGGTDTQYF
TGTGCCACCAGTGATTTAGGGGCGGGGGGGACAGATACGCAGTATTTT
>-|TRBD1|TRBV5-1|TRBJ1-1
CASSYGQGNTEAFF
TGCGCCAGCAGCTACGGACAGGGGAACACTGAAGCTTTCTTT
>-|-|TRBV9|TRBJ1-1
CASSVAGQKNTEAFF
TGTGCCAGCAGCGTAGCCGGACAAAAGAACACTGAAGCTTTCTTT
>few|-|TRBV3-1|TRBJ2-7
CASSQEGLFRSYEQYF
TGTGCCAGCAGCCAAGAAGGACTCTTCCGCTCCTACGAGCAGTACTTC
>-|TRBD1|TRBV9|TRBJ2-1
CASSPTGTGLNNEQFF
TGTGCCAGCAGCCCCACCGGGACAGGGTTGAACAATGAGCAGTTCTTC
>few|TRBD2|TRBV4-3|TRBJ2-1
CASSQERESSYNEQFF
TGCGCCAGCAGCCAGGAGCGGGAGAGCTCCTACAATGAGCAGTTCTTC
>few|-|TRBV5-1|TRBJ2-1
CASSLAGPGFNEQFF
TGCGCCAGCAGCTTAGCGGGCCCCGGCTTCAATGAGCAGTTCTTC
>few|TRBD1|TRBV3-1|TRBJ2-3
CASRRTGGTDTQYF
TGTGCCAGCAGAAGAACAGGGGGCACAGATACGCAGTATTTT
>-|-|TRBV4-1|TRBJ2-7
CASSQDPSGGTGFYEQYF
TGCGCCAGCAGCCAAGACCCATCGGGGGGGACAGGGTTTTACGAGCAGTACTTC
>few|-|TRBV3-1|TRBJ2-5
CASSQVPGREETQYF
TGTGCCAGCAGCCAAGTACCGGGGCGCGAGGAGACCCAGTACTTC
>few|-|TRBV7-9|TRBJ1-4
CASSAELRLGEKLFF
TGTGCCAGCAGCGCTGAACTTCGACTCGGGGAAAAACTGTTTTTT
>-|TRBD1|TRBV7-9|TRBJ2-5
CASSLDRGLGETQYF
TGTGCCAGCAGCCTGGACAGGGGGCTAGGGGAGACCCAGTACTTC
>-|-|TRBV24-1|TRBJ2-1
CATSEGRFYNEQFF
TGTGCCACCAGTGAAGGACGGTTCTACAATGAGCAGTTCTTC
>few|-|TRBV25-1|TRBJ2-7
CASKQDSSYEQYF
TGTGCCAGCAAGCAGGACAGCTCCTACGAGCAGTACTTC
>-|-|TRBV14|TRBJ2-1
CASSQVPIALGGNEQFF
TGTGCCAGCAGCCAAGTCCCGATAGCTCTCGGAGGTAATGAGCAGTTCTTC
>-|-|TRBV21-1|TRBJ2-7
CASRCGAKRHEQYF
TGTGCCAGCAGGTGCGGGGCAAAACGGCACGAGCAGTACTTC
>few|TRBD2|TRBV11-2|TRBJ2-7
CASSLTGGVYEQYF
TGTGCCAGCAGCTTGACGGGGGGTGTTTACGAGCAGTACTTC
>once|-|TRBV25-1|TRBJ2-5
CASSEGSLETQYF
TGTGCCAGCAGTGAGGGGAGCCTCGAGACCCAGTACTTC
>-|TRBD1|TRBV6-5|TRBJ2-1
CASSLTGVGAEQFF
TGTGCCAGCAGCTTAACAGGGGTCGGAGCTGAGCAGTTCTTC
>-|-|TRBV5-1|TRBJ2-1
CASSLTGKEYDEQFF
TGCGCCAGCAGCTTGACCGGGAAGGAGTACGATGAGCAGTTCTTC
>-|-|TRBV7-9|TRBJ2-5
CASSRVAGVNQETQYF
TGTGCCAGCAGCCGGGTGGCAGGGGTCAACCAAGAGACCCAGTACTTC
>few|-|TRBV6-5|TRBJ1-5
CASSYTGGVQPQHF
TGTGCCAGCAGTTACACTGGAGGCGTTCAGCCCCAGCATTTT
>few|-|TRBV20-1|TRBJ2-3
CSARDYPGSSTDTQYF
TGCAGTGCTAGAGATTACCCCGGGAGTAGCACAGATACGCAGTATTTT
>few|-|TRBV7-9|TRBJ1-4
CASSYSAEKLFF
TGTGCCAGCAGCTACTCGGCTGAAAAACTGTTTTTT
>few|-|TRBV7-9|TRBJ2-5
CASSLGGSEETQYF
TGTGCCAGCAGCTTAGGGGGGTCGGAAGAGACCCAGTACTTC
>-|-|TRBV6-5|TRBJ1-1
CASRSHGETGEAFF
TGTGCCAGCAGGTCACATGGGGAAACGGGTGAAGCTTTCTTT
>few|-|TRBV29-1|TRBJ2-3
CSVEDPGQVNTDTQYF
TGCAGCGTTGAGGATCCCGGGCAGGTCAACACAGATACGCAGTATTTT